One and the same sample provided the 13 T cell receptor beta chains below, sequenced in a study of PD-1 blockade in classical Hodgkin lymphoma. Following autologous stem cell transplantation, relapse occurred in every patient, and exposure to brentuximab vedotin varied. TCRdb keeps only in-frame clones here, not all; method: immunoSEQ multiplex PCR. The data show over 25,000 clones, about 81% seen once. The sample in question was peripheral blood mononuclear cells (PBMCs), obtained before the second cycle of nivolumab. These receptors originate from a human donor with classical Hodgkin lymphoma.

This clone was seen only a few times. The genes are TRBV11-2 and TRBJ2-1; D unclear. The CDR3 length is 11 residues. Trimming removed 4 bases at V and 5 bases at J, with 3 bases between. Germline V lookup: CDR1 SGHAT, CDR2 FQNNGV. In nucleotides, the CDR3 is TGTGCCAGCAGCTATCACAATGAGCAGTTCTTC. This codes for CASSYHNEQFF.

The chain joins TRBV7-9 to TRBJ1-4; no clear D. This CDR3 has 13 amino acids. Per germline, CDR1 SEHNR and CDR2 FQNEAQ (reference sequence). Trimming pared 5 bases from V and 8 bases from J, leaving 12 bases between. This CDR3 reads CASSTQPREKLFF. The CDR3 nucleotides read TGTGCCAGCAGCACCCAGCCGCGAGAAAAACTGTTTTTT. The full variable domain, its missing parts supplied by reference TRBV7-9 and TRBJ1-4, is DTGVSQNPRHKITKRGQNVTFRCDPISEHNRLYWYRQTLGQGPEFLTYFQNEAQLEKSRLLSDRFSAERPKGSFSTLEIQRTEQGDSAMYLCASSTQPREKLFFGSGTQLSVL.

This chain connects TRBV2 to TRBJ2-2; 9 nucleotides line up with TRBD1. V shed 9 bases and J 5 bases; nucleotides not matched to a gene: 7. Germline-derived CDR1 and CDR2 are SNHLY and FYNNEI. The CDR3 contains 14 residues. The CDR3 DNA sequence: TGTGCCAGTTCTGGACAGGGGAGAACCGGGGAGCTGTTTTTT. It translates to CASSGQGRTGELFF.

The chain recombines TRBV9 with TRBJ2-3, with D perhaps given as TRBD1 or TRBD2 (5 bases each). This CDR3 is 14 amino acids long. Germline assignment: CDR1 SGDLS and CDR2 YYNGEE. V was shortened by 4 bases and J by 1 base, with 10 bases between the two germline ends. The CDR3 here is CASSLGPGTDTQYF. The DNA of the CDR3 is TGTGCCAGCAGCCTGGGACCCGGCACAGATACGCAGTATTTT.

The CDR3 region is CASSRTHNTEAFF. The CDR3 region has the DNA TGTGCCAGCAGCCGGACTCACAACACTGAAGCTTTCTTT. The chain couples TRBV28 to TRBJ1-1; D is undetermined. Looked up from germline, CDR1 is MDHEN and CDR2 is SYDVKM. V lost 6 bases and J lost 2, with 10 bases in between. The CDR3 loop spans 13 amino acids. Together with reference TRBV28 and TRBJ1-1, the CDR3 gives the full variable domain: DVKVTQSSRYLVKRTGEKVFLECVQDMDHENMFWYRQDPGLGLRLIYFSYDVKMKEKGDIPEGYSVSREKKERFSLILESASTNQTSMYLCASSRTHNTEAFFGQGTRLTVV.

This clone was seen just once. The chain uses TRBV18 and TRBJ2-7; possibly TRBD2 for D (7 bases). The CDR3 totals 14 residues. Trimming removed 3 bases at V and 5 bases at J, with 14 bases between. Germline CDR1 is KGHSH and CDR2 is LQKENI. The CDR3 DNA follows: TGTGCCAGCTCACCGGGGGGGGGCCTGAACGAGCAGTACTTC. Its protein is CASSPGGGLNEQYF.

This clone showed up just once. The chain employs TRBV7-2 and TRBJ2-3, with 10 nucleotides matching TRBD2. After removal of 6 bases from V and 4 bases from J, the junction contained 7 bases not matched to a gene. CDR3 size: 15 residues. Germline V gene sequence: CDR1 SGHTA, CDR2 FQGNSA. The CDR3, as DNA: TGTGCCAGCAGGAGAAGCGGGGGGGCCCCAGATACGCAGTATTTT. As protein: CASRRSGGAPDTQYF.

The rearrangement joins TRBV10-3 to TRBJ2-7; 9 bases line up with TRBD1. Unmatched junction bases numbered 6, after V lost 6 bases and J lost 6 bases. This CDR3 region has 13 residues. CDR1 is ENHRY and CDR2 is SYGVKD in the germline V gene. Written as DNA, the CDR3 is TGTGCCATCAGGGGGACAGGGTCTCTCGAGCAGTACTTC. Encoded protein: CAIRGTGSLEQYF.

This clone was seen a single time. This chain connects TRBV18 to TRBJ1-1, with D maybe TRBD1 (5 bases). CDR1 is KGHSH and CDR2 is LQKENI in the germline V gene. The V end was cut by 4 bases, the J end by 3 bases, with 9 bases between. The CDR3 has 13 residues. CDR3 DNA: TGTGCCAGCTCACTCGCGACAGACACTGAAGCTTTCTTT. Its protein product is CASSLATDTEAFF.

The chain links TRBV19 to TRBJ2-2; 10 nucleotides match TRBD2. Looked up from germline, CDR1 is LNHDA and CDR2 is SQIVND (reference sequence). The CDR3 spans 17 residues. The J segment lost 1 base and the V segment lost 9 bases, leaving 11 bases of the junction unmatched. CDR3 DNA sequence: TGTGCCAGCCAAGGGGAAGCTAGCGGGGGGAACACCGGGGAGCTGTTTTTT. Its protein is CASQGEASGGNTGELFF.

The chain employs TRBV7-9 and TRBJ2-2, with D tentatively TRBD1 (6 bases). From germline, CDR1 is SEHNR and CDR2 FQNEAQ (reference sequence). The CDR3 is made up of 16 amino acids. The germline V and J ends were trimmed by 5 bases and 2 bases, with 15 bases remaining between them. The CDR3 reads CASSQQKGVNTGELFF. The CDR3 region has the DNA TGTGCCAGCAGCCAACAAAAGGGGGTAAACACCGGGGAGCTGTTTTTT.

The V and J genes are TRBV7-6 and TRBJ2-3; 7 bases are a match to TRBD2. The CDR3 has 16 residues. V was clipped by 1 base and J by 4 bases; unmatched bases: 8. The germline V gene encodes CDR1 SGHVS and CDR2 FNYEAQ. The CDR3 spells CASSLVSGDPSDTQYF. Written as DNA, the CDR3 is TGTGCCAGCAGCTTAGTGAGCGGGGACCCATCAGATACGCAGTATTTT.

The chain carries TRBV7-2 and TRBJ2-7; TRBD1 is a possible D gene (6 bases). Germline-derived CDR1 and CDR2 are SGHTA and FQGNSA. V was pared by 3 bases and J by 4 bases, with 16 bases between. The CDR3 covers 15 residues. The CDR3 DNA reads as TGTGCCAGCAGCTTGACTACCGGGACACCATACGAGCAGTACTTC. Its translation is CASSLTTGTPYEQYF.